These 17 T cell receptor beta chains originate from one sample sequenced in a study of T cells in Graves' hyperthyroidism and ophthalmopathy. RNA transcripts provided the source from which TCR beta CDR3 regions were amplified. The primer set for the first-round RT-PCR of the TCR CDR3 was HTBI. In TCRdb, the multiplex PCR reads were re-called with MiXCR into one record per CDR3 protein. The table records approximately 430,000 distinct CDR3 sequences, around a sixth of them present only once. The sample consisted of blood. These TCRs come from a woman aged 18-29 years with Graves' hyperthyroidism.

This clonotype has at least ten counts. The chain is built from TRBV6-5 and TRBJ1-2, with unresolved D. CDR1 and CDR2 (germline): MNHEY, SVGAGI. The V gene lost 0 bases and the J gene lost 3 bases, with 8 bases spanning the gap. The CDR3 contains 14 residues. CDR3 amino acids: CASSYSVSYYGYTF. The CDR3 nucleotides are TGTGCCAGCAGTTACTCTGTCAGCTACTATGGCTACACCTTC.

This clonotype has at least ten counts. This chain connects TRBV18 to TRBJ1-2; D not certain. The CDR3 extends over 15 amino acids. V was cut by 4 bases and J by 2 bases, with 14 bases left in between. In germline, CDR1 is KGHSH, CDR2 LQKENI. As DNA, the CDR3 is TGTGCCAGCTCACTAAGAAAAGCGGCCAACTATGGCTACACCTTC. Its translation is CASSLRKAANYGYTF.

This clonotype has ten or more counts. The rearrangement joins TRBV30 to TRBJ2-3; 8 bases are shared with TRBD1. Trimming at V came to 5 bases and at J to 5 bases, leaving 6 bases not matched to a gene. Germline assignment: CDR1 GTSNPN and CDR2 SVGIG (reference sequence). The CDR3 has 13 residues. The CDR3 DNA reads TGTGCCTGGGTTACAGGGGGAGGAGATACGCAGTATTTT. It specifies CAWVTGGGDTQYF. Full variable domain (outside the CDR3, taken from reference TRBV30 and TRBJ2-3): SQTIHQWPATLVQPVGSPLSLECTVEGTSNPNLYWYRQAAGRGLQLLFYSVGIGQISSEVPQNLSASRPQDRQFILSSKKLLLSDSGFYLCAWVTGGGDTQYFGPGTRLTVL.

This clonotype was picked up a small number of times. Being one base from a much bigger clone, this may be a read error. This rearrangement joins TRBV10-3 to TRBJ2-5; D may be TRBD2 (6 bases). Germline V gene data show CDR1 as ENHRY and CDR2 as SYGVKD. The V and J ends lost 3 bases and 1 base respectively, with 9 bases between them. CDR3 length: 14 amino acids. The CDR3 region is CAISDGGAQETQYF. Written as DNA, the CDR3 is TGTGCCATCAGTGATGGCGGGGCCCAAGAGACCCAGTACTTC.

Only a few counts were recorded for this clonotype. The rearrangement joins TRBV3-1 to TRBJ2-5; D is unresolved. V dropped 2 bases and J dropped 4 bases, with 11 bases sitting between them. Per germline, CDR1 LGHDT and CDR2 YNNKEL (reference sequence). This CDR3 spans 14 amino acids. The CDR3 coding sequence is TGTGCCAGCAGCCAAAGGATAGTTGCAGAGACCCAGTACTTC. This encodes CASSQRIVAETQYF.

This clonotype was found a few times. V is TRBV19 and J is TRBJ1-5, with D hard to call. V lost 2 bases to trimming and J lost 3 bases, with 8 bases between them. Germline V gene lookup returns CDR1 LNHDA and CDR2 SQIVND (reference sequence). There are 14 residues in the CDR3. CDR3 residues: CASSIPIFNQPQHF. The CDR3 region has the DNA TGTGCCAGTAGTATACCTATTTTCAATCAGCCCCAGCATTTT. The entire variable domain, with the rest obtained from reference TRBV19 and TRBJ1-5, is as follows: DGGITQSPKYLFRKEGQNVTLSCEQNLNHDAMYWYRQDPGQGLRLIYYSQIVNDFQKGDIAEGYSVSREKKESFPLTVTSAQKNPTAFYLCASSIPIFNQPQHFGDGTRLSIL.

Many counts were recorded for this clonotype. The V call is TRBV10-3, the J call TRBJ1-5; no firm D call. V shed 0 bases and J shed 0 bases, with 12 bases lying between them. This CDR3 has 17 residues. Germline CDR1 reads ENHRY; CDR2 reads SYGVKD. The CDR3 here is CAISESTLSYSNQPQHF. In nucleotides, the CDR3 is TGTGCCATCAGTGAGTCGACACTTTCATATAGCAATCAGCCCCAGCATTTT.

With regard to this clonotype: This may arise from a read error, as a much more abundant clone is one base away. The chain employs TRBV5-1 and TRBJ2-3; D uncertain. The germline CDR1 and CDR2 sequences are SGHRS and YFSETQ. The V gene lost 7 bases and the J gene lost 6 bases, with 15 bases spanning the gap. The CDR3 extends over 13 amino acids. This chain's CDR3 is CASGPQMGDTQYF. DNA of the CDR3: TGCGCCAGCGGCCCCCAGATGGGCGATACGCAGTATTTT.

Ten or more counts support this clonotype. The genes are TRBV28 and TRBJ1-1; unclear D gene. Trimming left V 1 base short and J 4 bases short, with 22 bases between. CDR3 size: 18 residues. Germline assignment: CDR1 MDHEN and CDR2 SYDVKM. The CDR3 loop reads CASSLFQAATKWSTEAFF. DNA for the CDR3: TGTGCCAGCAGTTTATTTCAAGCGGCGACCAAGTGGAGCACTGAAGCTTTCTTT.

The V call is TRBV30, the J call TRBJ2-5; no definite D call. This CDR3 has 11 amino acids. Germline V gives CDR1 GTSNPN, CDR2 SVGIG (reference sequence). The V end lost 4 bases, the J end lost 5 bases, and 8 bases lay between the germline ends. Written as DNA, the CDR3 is TGTGCCTGGACCCATTCGGAGACCCAGTACTTC. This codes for CAWTHSETQYF.

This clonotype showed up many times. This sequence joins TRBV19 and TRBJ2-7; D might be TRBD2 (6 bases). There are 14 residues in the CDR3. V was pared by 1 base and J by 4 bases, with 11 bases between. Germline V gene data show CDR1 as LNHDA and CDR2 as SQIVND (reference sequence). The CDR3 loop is CASSIGGNAYEQYF. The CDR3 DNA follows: TGTGCCAGTAGTATAGGCGGGAACGCTTACGAGCAGTACTTC.

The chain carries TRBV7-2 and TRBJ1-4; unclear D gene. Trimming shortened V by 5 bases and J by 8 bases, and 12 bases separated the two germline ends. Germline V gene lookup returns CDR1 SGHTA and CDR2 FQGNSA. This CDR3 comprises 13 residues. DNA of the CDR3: TGTGCCAGCAGCACCCAGGCTACAGAAAAACTGTTTTTT. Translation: CASSTQATEKLFF.

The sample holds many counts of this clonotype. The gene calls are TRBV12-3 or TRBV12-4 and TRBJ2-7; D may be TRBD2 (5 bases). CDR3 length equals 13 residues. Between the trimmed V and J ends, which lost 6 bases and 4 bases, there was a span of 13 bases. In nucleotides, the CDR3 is TGTGCCAGCAGCGTTGGGTGGGAGTACGAGCAGTACTTC. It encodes CASSVGWEYEQYF.

The CDR3 is CSVEGQGGEKLFF. In nucleotides, the CDR3 is TGCAGCGTTGAAGGACAGGGAGGCGAAAAACTGTTTTTT. V usage is TRBV29-1 and J usage is TRBJ1-4; TRBD1 matches at 7 bases. CDR1 and CDR2 from the germline V gene are SQVTM and ANQGSEA. The CDR3 is 13 amino acids. The V segment lost 1 base and the J segment 8 bases; nucleotides outside the gene matches: 4.

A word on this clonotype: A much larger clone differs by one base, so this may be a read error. The CDR3: CSVTSEGIYEQYF. In DNA form, the CDR3 reads TGCAGTGTGACTAGCGAGGGAATTTACGAGCAGTACTTC. The chain combines TRBV20-1 with TRBJ2-7; 8 bases align to TRBD2. Per germline, CDR1 DFQATT and CDR2 SNEGSKA (reference sequence). Unmatched junction bases numbered 9, after V lost 7 bases and J lost 4 bases. The CDR3 extends over 13 amino acids.

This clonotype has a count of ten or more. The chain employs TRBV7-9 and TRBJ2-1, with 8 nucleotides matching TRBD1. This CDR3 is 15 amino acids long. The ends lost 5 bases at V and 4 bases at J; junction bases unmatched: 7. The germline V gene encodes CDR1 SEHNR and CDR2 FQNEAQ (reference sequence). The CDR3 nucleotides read TGTGCCAGCAGCATGGACAGGGAGGTTTACAATGAGCAGTTCTTC. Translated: CASSMDREVYNEQFF.

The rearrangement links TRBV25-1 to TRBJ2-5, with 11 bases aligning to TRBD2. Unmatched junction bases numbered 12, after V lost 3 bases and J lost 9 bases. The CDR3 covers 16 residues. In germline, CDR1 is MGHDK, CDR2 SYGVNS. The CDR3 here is CASSEASGGNQGAQYF. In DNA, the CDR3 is TGTGCCAGCAGTGAGGCTAGCGGGGGGAATCAAGGCGCCCAGTACTTC.